Reported below is one T cell receptor beta chain. Its antigen remains unidentified. Base qualities are not provided; no much larger clone lies one nucleotide away. V is trimmed back by 6 bases and J by 6 bases, and the junction contains 14 bases that no gene match accounts for. The germline V gene sets CDR1 to SQVTM and CDR2 to ANQGSEA. The CDR3 starts with the cysteine, ends with the phenylalanine, and has 14 residues. The kept DNA is CDR3 alone, 42 bases in frame from the first base. A single peripheral blood draw of about 120 mL on average was collected from each donor into heparinised tubes. Naive, central memory, regulatory and stem cell-like memory CD4+ T cells were sorted on a BD FACSAria II using a panel including CD45RO, CCR7, CD25, CD127, CD95 and CD27. Purity was above 95% for every sorted population. PBMCs were separated immediately by Lymphoprep density gradient centrifugation and were stained directly, without being cultured. So that batch effects would be minimized, each experiment stained and sorted samples in pairs, pairing one healthy donor with one patient.

The sample is drawn from a study of beta chain features in type 1 diabetes (dated by TCRdb to the late 2010s). Notes on the research overall: No differences in mean age, gender distribution, total cell number or subset yield were found between patients and healthy donors. A total of roughly 100 million sorted cells were examined across all samples, and the number of cells per subset was strongly correlated with RNA yield. In the study, TCRB repertoires of sorted circulating CD4+ T cell subsets from recently diagnosed type 1 diabetes patients were compared with those of matched healthy donors. Regulatory and stem cell-like memory subsets were obtained from only 8 patients and roughly eight healthy donors, while naive and central memory subsets were obtained from all 30 or so donors. What the work shows at the level of the full study, not this receptor alone: Fewer insertions and more nucleotide deletions at VDJ recombination sites were observed in patients with type 1 diabetes, implying thymic rearrangement abnormalities. Because cDNA rather than genomic DNA was sequenced, highly expressing activated cells could have been over-represented, although no difference in activation and CD3 levels was found between groups. Type 1 diabetes patients showed a moderate but significant shortening of TCRB CDR3 length in all four CD4+ subsets. Only small numbers of individuals were included in the HLA sub-analyses, which left unresolved whether HLA type had any influence on TCRB rearrangement. Naive, central memory and regulatory TCRB repertoires appeared to be more similar among patients than among healthy donors. PCR may preferentially amplify shorter templates, but because patient and control samples were amplified and corrected together, any resulting skew would affect both groups equally.

All of the isolated RNA was reverse transcribed with the High Capacity cDNA Reverse Transcription Kit, so expressed TCRB transcripts were sequenced. Naive, central memory and regulatory T cell samples underwent deep immunoSEQ sequencing, averaging roughly 3.5 million total reads per sample. Sorted cells were lysed in RLT buffer, and RNA was extracted using DNase-treated RNeasy Micro or Mini kits according to cell number. Each cell subset was processed separately to prevent cross-contamination, with patient and healthy donor samples processed together. Using the immunoSEQ multiplex PCR, TCRB sequences were amplified from cDNA into 87-bp fragments spanning the CDR3 region. Amplicons were sequenced on the Illumina HiSeq platform. Turning to the authors' computational methods: Synthetic template baselines were used to correct PCR bias computationally, reads within Hamming distance 2 were collapsed, and singletons that could not be merged were discarded. Reads were aligned against IMGT so that V, D and J genes, CDR3 length and insertions or deletions at six rearrangement sites could be assigned. Within each subset, clonotype counts were normalized to the number of sorted cells before true diversity and Gini coefficients were calculated with the tcR R package. The overlap coefficient, calculated on TCRB nucleotide sequences, was used to quantify repertoire sharing. As a proxy for the pre-selection repertoire, out-of-frame TCRB sequences from naive cells were analyzed. TCRdb's version of the immuneACCESS table is confined to in-frame rearrangements and falls short of the full clone set. An unresolved V gene accounts for under half of the shortfall where checked; the remainder is of unknown origin. The V and J calls and clone size were taken over from that table, and D and trimming were inferred from the DNA. Present in this sample are 900,000 or so clones, roughly a sixth of which were seen just once. The ten largest clones capture about 0.025% of the sample.

The sequenced material came from naive CD4+ T cells from blood. The cell subset or site tag for this specimen amounts to: true naive CD4+ T cells. The clonotype was recovered from a woman aged 18-29 years in good health. This receptor chain uses TRBV29-1 and TRBJ2-7; TRBD2 agrees with 7 junctional bases. The DNA sequence is as follows: TGCAGCGTCCAGACTAGCTTTACCGCCCTCGAGCAGTACTTC. The translation is CSVQTSFTALEQYF.